This TCR beta chain came from a study of CD8 T cells in ankylosing spondylitis. General observations from the study: Blood of patients with ankylosing spondylitis appeared to be characterized by a TCR beta motif of fewer than 10 highly homologous variants. Within matched ankylosing spondylitis synovial fluid, disease-linked clones were reportedly significantly enriched. CD8+ by phenotype, disease-linked clones were relatively rare in peripheral blood. In the blood and synovial fluid of reactive arthritis, some motif variants had been previously reported.

This clonotype occurred a few times. What it recognizes is unknown. Generation of TCR beta libraries employed quantitative 5'-RACE incorporating molecular barcodes. MiXCR, applied by TCRdb to the 5' RACE reads, yields one record per CDR3 protein. Here the sample spans 400,000 or so distinct CDR3 sequences, 20% to 30% being singletons. Germline assignment: CDR1 SGHRS and CDR2 YFSETQ. V lost 2 bases to trimming and J lost 1 base; unmatched junction nucleotides: 9. This CDR3 comprises 18 residues. The sequenced sample was blood, either unsorted or a sorted T cell fraction (not recorded which). The chain has TRBV5-1 and TRBJ2-2; 9 bases agree with TRBD2. This receptor was obtained from a male donor with ankylosing spondylitis. For the CDR3, the DNA is TGCGCCAGCAGCTTTCGGCTAGCGGGAAGTCGGAACACCGGGGAGCTGTTTTTT. Translation: CASSFRLAGSRNTGELFF.